The 14 T cell receptor beta chains listed next were all sequenced from one sample in a study of blood T cell repertoires in COVID-19. Only in-frame clones appear in the TCRdb table, and some are missing; sequencing was by immunoSEQ multiplex PCR. The table lists 150,000 to 180,000 clones, about 85% of them singletons. The sample comprised peripheral blood. The receptors were gathered from a man between 60 and 70 years old with COVID-19, enrolled during active disease.

The J gene is TRBJ2-5, the V gene TRBV2; 8 bases match TRBD2. With 7 bases clipped from V and 5 bases from J, the junction kept 12 bases outside the gene matches. This CDR3 spans 15 amino acids. Per germline, CDR1 SNHLY and CDR2 FYNNEI. CDR3 bases: TGTGCCAGCACGAGAGCGGGGGTAGGTGGGGAGACCCAGTACTTC. This gives the protein CASTRAGVGGETQYF.

This chain uses TRBV19 with TRBJ2-5, with TRBD1 matching 7 bases. The length of the CDR3 is 17 residues. Germline CDR1 reads LNHDA; CDR2 reads SQIVND (reference sequence). V lost 5 bases and J lost 3; bases outside the gene matches: 15. The CDR3 loop reads CASSLYQTGFNKETQYF. The CDR3 DNA reads as TGTGCCAGTAGTCTCTACCAGACAGGGTTCAACAAAGAGACCCAGTACTTC.

A few counts support this clone. The sample has other DNA sequences that encode this CDR3 too. The chain couples TRBV7-3 to TRBJ1-1; D unresolved. The ends were cut back, 2 bases at V and 2 bases at J, with 6 bases in the middle. Germline lookup yields CDR1 SGHTA and CDR2 FQGTGA. There are 13 residues in the CDR3. CDR3 protein: CASSLGQNTEAFF. CDR3 bases: TGTGCCAGCAGCTTAGGGCAAAACACTGAAGCTTTCTTT. Variable domain in full (rest from reference TRBV7-3 and TRBJ1-1): GAGVSQTPSNKVTEKGKYVELRCDPISGHTALYWYRQSLGQGPEFLIYFQGTGAADDSGLPNDRFFAVRPEGSVSTLKIQRTERGDSAVYLCASSLGQNTEAFFGQGTRLTVV.

The chain has TRBV19 and TRBJ2-6; 8 bases line up with TRBD1. CDR1 is LNHDA, CDR2 SQIVND, per germline (reference sequence). This CDR3 has 19 amino acids. V shed 7 bases, J shed 0 bases, and the junction held 14 bases outside the gene matches. The CDR3 DNA reads TGTGCCAGTATAGGCGTTCAGGGGGCGCCGTACTCTGGGGCCAACGTCCTGACTTTC. The encoded protein is CASIGVQGAPYSGANVLTF. Filled out from reference TRBV19 and TRBJ2-6, the complete variable domain reads DGGITQSPKYLFRKEGQNVTLSCEQNLNHDAMYWYRQDPGQGLRLIYYSQIVNDFQKGDIAEGYSVSREKKESFPLTVTSAQKNPTAFYLCASIGVQGAPYSGANVLTFGAGSRLTVL.

This chain joins TRBV7-2 and TRBJ2-1, with 8 bases lining up with TRBD2. The CDR3 is made up of 14 amino acids. V was pared by 5 bases and J by 7 bases, with 7 bases of the junction left unmatched. CDR1 and CDR2 (germline): SGHTA, FQGNSA. The CDR3 sequence is CASSPGGGSNEQFF. CDR3 DNA sequence: TGTGCCAGCAGCCCGGGGGGGGGAAGTAATGAGCAGTTCTTC.

The genes are TRBV7-2 and TRBJ2-7; D remains ambiguous. The ends were cut back, 0 bases at V and 3 bases at J, with 9 bases in the middle. The CDR3 contains 14 residues. The germline CDR1 and CDR2 sequences are SGHTA and FQGNSA. CDR3 sequence reads: CASSLAFRNYEQYF. CDR3 nucleotide sequence: TGTGCCAGCAGCTTAGCATTTAGAAACTACGAGCAGTACTTC.

The rearrangement uses TRBV18 and TRBJ1-3; D ambiguous. The CDR3 is made up of 14 amino acids. V gave up 3 bases and J gave up 0 bases, with 6 bases separating them. Germline loops: CDR1 KGHSH, CDR2 LQKENI. This CDR3 is CASSPGFSGNTIYF. The CDR3 DNA reads as TGTGCCAGCTCACCCGGGTTCTCTGGAAACACCATATATTTT. Using reference TRBV18 and TRBJ1-3 for the parts outside the CDR3, the full variable domain is NAGVMQNPRHLVRRRGQEARLRCSPMKGHSHVYWYRQLPEEGLKFMVYLQKENIIDESGMPKERFSAEFPKEGPSILRIQQVVRGDSAAYFCASSPGFSGNTIYFGEGSWLTVV.

This chain links TRBV30 with TRBJ2-3; maybe TRBD2 (6 bases). Germline CDR1 reads GTSNPN; CDR2 reads SVGIG (reference sequence). The V end lost 0 bases, the J end lost 2 bases, and 12 bases lay between the germline ends. CDR3 size: 15 residues. The chain's CDR3 is CAWSVRGGVTDTQYF. CDR3 nucleotides: TGTGCCTGGAGTGTACGGGGCGGGGTCACAGATACGCAGTATTTT. Complete variable domain (other parts from reference TRBV30 and TRBJ2-3): SQTIHQWPATLVQPVGSPLSLECTVEGTSNPNLYWYRQAAGRGLQLLFYSVGIGQISSEVPQNLSASRPQDRQFILSSKKLLLSDSGFYLCAWSVRGGVTDTQYFGPGTRLTVL.

J is TRBJ2-7 and V is TRBV18, with TRBD1 identical over 7 bases. J gave up 6 bases and V 4 bases, and 9 bases lay outside the gene matches. This CDR3 region has 14 residues. From germline, CDR1 is KGHSH and CDR2 LQKENI. CDR3 coding DNA: TGTGCCAGCTCACAAACGACAGGGAGTGTCGAGCAGTACTTC. It translates to CASSQTTGSVEQYF.

The chain employs TRBV7-2 and TRBJ1-1; 9 nucleotides agree with TRBD1. The ends lost 5 bases at V and 8 bases at J; junction bases unmatched: 9. Germline CDR1 and CDR2: SGHTA and FQGNSA. The CDR3 loop spans 14 amino acids. The CDR3 reads CASSLMGTGLEAFF. The CDR3 DNA follows: TGTGCCAGCAGCCTAATGGGGACAGGGCTAGAAGCTTTCTTT.

This clone showed up just once. The chain has TRBV2 and TRBJ1-2; D may be TRBD1 (6 bases). The germline V gene has CDR1 SNHLY and CDR2 FYNNEI. This CDR3 spans 13 amino acids. Trimming took 8 bases from V and 0 from J, leaving 10 bases between them. CDR3 DNA: TGTGCCAGCTACAGGGAGACTAACTATGGCTACACCTTC. This encodes CASYRETNYGYTF.

V is TRBV4-3 and J is TRBJ2-3; TRBD2 agrees at 7 bases. The germline CDR1 and CDR2 sequences are LGHNA and YSLEER. The CDR3 is 14 amino acids. The J segment lost 5 bases and the V segment lost 4 bases, leaving 6 bases of the junction unmatched. As DNA, the CDR3 is TGCGCCAGCAGCCTCGGACTAGTCGGAGATACGCAGTATTTT. Translated, it gives CASSLGLVGDTQYF.

The chain links TRBV9 to TRBJ2-1, with 8 bases matching TRBD1. This CDR3 region has 15 residues. The ends lost 4 bases at V and 8 bases at J; junction bases unmatched: 11. Germline CDR1 and CDR2: SGDLS and YYNGEE. CDR3 DNA sequence: TGTGCCAGCAGCCCAAGGGCAGGGGGCCCGGATGAGCAGTTCTTC. It encodes CASSPRAGGPDEQFF.

This clone was recorded a few times. DNA of the CDR3: TGCGCCAGCAGCCACGACAGGGCTCGGTATGGCTACACCTTC. It translates to CASSHDRARYGYTF. The chain uses TRBV5-1 and TRBJ1-2, with 7 bases fitting TRBD1. The junction had 8 bases not matched to a gene; V was cut back by 4 bases and J by 5 bases. Looked up from germline, CDR1 is SGHRS and CDR2 is YFSETQ. This CDR3 spans 14 amino acids.